This T cell receptor (beta chain) is from a study of blood T cell repertoires in COVID-19. Original methodology: Estimates of nucleated cell counts were drawn from the amplification of reference gene primers. Clones were sequenced by immunoSEQ multiplex PCR, and TCRdb holds only the in-frame ones, with some missing. V and J calls and clone size are given by that table; D and trimming were obtained from the DNA. The sample shows roughly 200,000 clones, 80% to 90% of them seen only once. Sample: PBMCs or T cells enriched from blood (not recorded which). This clonotype was sampled from a woman aged 35 to 49 with acute COVID-19.

Here the CDR3 reads CASSLRTKVLGQPQHF. CDR3 sequence (DNA): TGTGCCAGCAGTTTAAGGACAAAAGTATTGGGTCAGCCCCAGCATTTT. The J gene is TRBJ1-5, the V gene TRBV28; possible D gene TRBD1, 5 bases. The CDR3 totals 16 residues. In germline, CDR1 is MDHEN, CDR2 SYDVKM. Trimming removed 2 bases at V and 6 bases at J, with 17 bases between.